This T cell receptor beta chain was recorded in a study of T-cell memory formation after mild COVID-19 (dated by TCRdb to the early 2020s). Some background on the complete study: TCR sequence clusters from the two donors were largely donor specific. In a couple of donors, T-cell clones that expanded and contracted after mild COVID-19 were followed by sequencing TCRalpha and TCRbeta repertoires longitudinally. Two young, previously healthy adult volunteers, one female and one male, were included in the cohort. Beyond this particular receptor, the publication reports: The study included only a couple of mild cases, and larger cohorts that include severe cases with pre-infection samples were judged to be necessary. Balanced CD4/CD8 phenotypes were observed for clones contracting from day 15 to 85, whereas a bias towards CD4+ was observed for a second wave of clones expanding from day 15 to 37. Some responding clones were detected in pre-infection memory, suggesting pre-existing cross-reactive memory T cells joined the SARS-CoV-2 response. SARS-CoV-2 specificity of the second-wave clones peaking on day 37 was not confirmed. Contracting CD4+ clones turned up mainly in the CM and EM memory subsets, whereas EMRA was where CD8+ clones were enriched.

Ficoll-Paque density gradient centrifugation was used to isolate PBMCs. Sequencing took place on an Illumina NovaSeq 6000. TCRalpha and TCRbeta cDNA libraries were constructed by 5'RACE with constant-segment primers, with sample barcodes and unique molecular identifiers being introduced. Trizol reagent was used to extract RNA from every sample. The libraries were amplified in two PCR steps, and the second step added a second sample barcode and Illumina TruSeq adapters. The libraries were sequenced on an Illumina NovaSeq using 2 x 150 bp paired-end reads. The authors' analysis ran thus. Demultiplexing of reads and collapsing into UMI-guided consensus sequences were performed with migec v1.2.7. Using mixcr v2.1.11, UMI consensuses were aligned to TRA and TRB V and J templates and then assembled into clonotypes. A clonotype was counted as expanded or contracted only if both edgeR and NoisET called the change significant, with noise models trained on biological replicates. For edgeR calls, the cutoffs were a false discovery rate-adjusted p below 0.01 and a log2 fold-change threshold of 1. As an exploratory analysis of dynamics, max-normalized trajectories of the 1000 most abundant clonotypes were examined with PCA combined with hierarchical clustering. Each responding clone was given a CD4 or CD8 phenotype based on the CD4+ and CD8+ repertoires, which had been sequenced separately. Using fastp at Q25 and MiXCR, TCRdb reprocessed the public reads and kept productive beta chains. Rows matching on CDR3 protein sequence are summarized as one entry with the most common DNA and genes. The V and J calls and clone size are TCRdb's, not the authors'. The sample data list more than 120,000 distinct CDR3 sequences, and roughly 6.2% of these were observed just once. The ten largest clones take up approximately 2% of the sample.

The table lists this clonotype with a few counts. Its target antigen remains unknown. No per-base quality is available; no much larger clone lies one base away. The CDR3 goes from the cysteine to the phenylalanine over 17 residues. Here the CDR3 DNA is all that survives: 51 bases in frame from base 1. The germline V gene sets CDR1 to SGHRS and CDR2 to YFSETQ. The V and J ends are trimmed by 3 bases and 1 base, leaving 19 bases between them. The receptor was isolated from an adult woman who had mild COVID-19 (a few samples of this study predate the infection). The sample titles of this study are shuffled in the database, so cell type and time point are left out; the donor was told from shared clones. The sample comprised PBMCs or a T cell subset sorted from them (not recorded which). Recombination linked TRBV5-1 to TRBJ1-1, with the D gene not confidently named. The encoded CDR3 is CASSSPTKDVSNTEAFF. Read as DNA, the sequence is TGCGCCAGCAGCTCGCCGACAAAGGACGTCTCGAACACTGAAGCTTTCTTT.